The table lists the clone carrying this T cell receptor (beta chain) with a few counts. The data stem from a study of human T cells and chemical hapten exposure. The CDR3 sequence is 15 residues long. Germline assignment: CDR1 DFQATT and CDR2 SNEGSKA (reference sequence). Trimming cost V 3 bases and J 1 base, with 15 bases left between them. TCRdb ran MiXCR on the RACE reads and lists one entry per CDR3 protein. The sample comprises about 120,000 distinct CDR3 sequences, around an eighth of which are singletons, and 1.4% rests with the top ten. The time point: patch test 1, 2 weeks after DPC sensitization. The treatment here: therapeutic diphenylcyclopropenone sensitization with weekly scalp DPC.

This sequence joins TRBV20-1 and TRBJ2-5; D gene uncertain. This specimen consisted of whole blood, obtained in connection with sensitization to the hapten diphenylcyclopropenone (DPC). The TCR sequence derives from a woman aged 45-65 years with alopecia areata. Some clones in this sample may be carry-over from other donors' samples. This CDR3 reads CSASFSILSQETQYF. As DNA, the CDR3 is TGCAGTGCTAGCTTCTCGATCCTTAGCCAAGAGACCCAGTACTTC.